A single sample gave rise to the 9 T cell receptor beta chains below, sequenced in a study of siplizumab effects on memory and regulatory T cells. Libraries were prepared by immunoSEQ multiplex PCR; TCRdb keeps only in-frame clonotypes and omits some of them. The sample lists fewer than 120,000 clones, roughly 90% seen once, with 1% to 1.5% in the top ten. Sequencing was performed on CD4+ T cells sorted from blood. The receptors here all came from a human donor in good health.

This clone was detected once. The chain is built from TRBV11-2 and TRBJ2-1; unclear D gene. Looked up from germline, CDR1 is SGHAT and CDR2 is FQNNGV. V gave up 3 bases and J gave up 10 bases, with 7 bases separating them. The CDR3 is 11 residues long. The CDR3 coding sequence is TGTGCCAGCAGCTTCCATTACGAGCAGTTCTTC. It specifies CASSFHYEQFF.

This rearrangement joins TRBV6-1 to TRBJ1-2; 7 nucleotides match TRBD1. Germline lookup yields CDR1 MNHNS and CDR2 SASEGT. The J segment lost 0 bases and the V segment lost 3 bases, leaving 4 bases of the junction unmatched. This CDR3 is 15 amino acids long. The CDR3 coding sequence is TGTGCCAGCAGTGATCGACAGGGAGCTAACTATGGCTACACCTTC. Amino acid sequence: CASSDRQGANYGYTF.

V and J are TRBV10-3 and TRBJ2-3; no clear D. The V and J ends lost 4 bases and 5 bases respectively, with 4 bases between them. This CDR3 contains 11 residues. Germline V gives CDR1 ENHRY, CDR2 SYGVKD. The CDR3 bases are TGTGCCATCAGTGTGGAAGATACGCAGTATTTT. Translated: CAISVEDTQYF.

This chain connects TRBV6-1 to TRBJ1-2; 7 positions agree with TRBD1. The V and J ends lost 6 bases and 9 bases, in that order; junction bases with no gene match: 10. This CDR3 has 13 amino acids. Germline CDR1 MNHNS, CDR2 SASEGT. The DNA for the CDR3 is TGTGCCAGCAGGCCGGGACAGCCTATGCGCTACACCTTC. Encoded protein: CASRPGQPMRYTF.

The sample holds one count of this clone. J is TRBJ1-1 and V is TRBV5-4, with D possibly being TRBD1 (5 bases). V was trimmed by 6 bases and J by 0 bases, leaving 12 bases between them. Germline lookup yields CDR1 SGHNT and CDR2 YYREEE (reference sequence). The CDR3 covers 14 residues. The CDR3 sequence: CASTKGLLNTEAFF. The CDR3 DNA is TGTGCCAGCACCAAGGGGCTCCTGAACACTGAAGCTTTCTTT.

The chain has TRBV7-8 and TRBJ2-7, with D uncertain. Germline V lookup: CDR1 SGHVS, CDR2 FQNEAQ. The V and J ends lost 7 bases and 0 bases respectively, with 16 bases between them. This CDR3 has 15 residues. CDR3 sequence (DNA): TGTGCCAGCACCCCAGCCGGGTCGATCTCCTACGAGCAGTACTTC. Translation gives CASTPAGSISYEQYF. The full variable domain, rest sourced from reference TRBV7-8 and TRBJ2-7, is GAGVSQSPRYKVAKRGQDVALRCDPISGHVSLFWYQQALGQGPEFLTYFQNEAQLDKSGLPSDRFFAERPEGSVSTLKIQRTQQEDSAVYLCASTPAGSISYEQYFGPGTRLTVT.

This sequence joins TRBV5-1 and TRBJ1-1, with TRBD1 matching 8 bases. Per the germline V gene, CDR1 is SGHRS and CDR2 is YFSETQ. The J segment lost 1 base and the V segment lost 4 bases, leaving 9 bases of the junction unmatched. The CDR3 consists of 16 residues. CDR3 bases: TGCGCCAGCAGCGAAGATTCCGGGACAGGGAACACTGAAGCTTTCTTT. This translates into CASSEDSGTGNTEAFF.

The chain couples TRBV7-9 to TRBJ2-7, with TRBD1 identical over 7 bases. The CDR3 totals 15 residues. Germline V gene sequence: CDR1 SEHNR, CDR2 FQNEAQ (reference sequence). V lost 2 bases to trimming and J lost 9 bases; unmatched junction nucleotides: 13. CDR3 sequence reads: CASSLLGQRPTGQYF. Written as DNA, the CDR3 is TGTGCCAGCAGCTTACTGGGACAGCGGCCGACGGGGCAGTACTTC.

The rearrangement links TRBV19 to TRBJ2-7, with D uncertain. This CDR3 contains 15 residues. Trimming stripped 2 bases from V and 0 bases from J, with 11 bases between. Germline CDR1 is LNHDA and CDR2 is SQIVND (reference sequence). For the CDR3, the DNA is TGTGCCAGTAGTATACAGAACAGCCTCTCCTACGAGCAGTACTTC. Its protein product is CASSIQNSLSYEQYF. Looking up the rest from reference TRBV19 and TRBJ2-7 gives the full variable domain: DGGITQSPKYLFRKEGQNVTLSCEQNLNHDAMYWYRQDPGQGLRLIYYSQIVNDFQKGDIAEGYSVSREKKESFPLTVTSAQKNPTAFYLCASSIQNSLSYEQYFGPGTRLTVT.